One and the same sample provided the 15 T cell receptor beta chains below, sequenced in a study of T cells in Graves' hyperthyroidism and ophthalmopathy. The TCR beta CDR3 regions underwent amplification using RNA transcripts as the source. Initially, a first-round RT-PCR of the TCR CDR3 employed the HTBI primer set. Each CDR3 protein is one row after TCRdb ran MiXCR on the multiplex PCR reads. The sample holds about 400,000 distinct CDR3 sequences, 15% to 18% seen once. The specimen was blood. The receptors come from a young woman with Graves' hyperthyroidism.

This clonotype was picked up many times. The chain couples TRBV7-9 to TRBJ1-2; no clear D gene. From germline, CDR1 is SEHNR and CDR2 FQNEAQ (reference sequence). The CDR3 length is 13 residues. V shed 5 bases and J shed 8 bases, with 15 bases lying between them. This CDR3 is CASSLNAPVGYTF. In DNA form, the CDR3 reads TGTGCCAGCAGCCTGAACGCCCCGGTAGGCTACACCTTC.

The chain couples TRBV10-3 to TRBJ1-1; tentative D call: TRBD1 (5 bases). Germline CDR1 reads ENHRY; CDR2 reads SYGVKD. The CDR3 extends over 11 amino acids. The V end lost 4 bases, the J end lost 5 bases, and 5 bases lay between the germline ends. Here the CDR3 DNA reads TGTGCCATCAGTGGGGGGACTGAAGCTTTCTTT. The encoded protein is CAISGGTEAFF.

Ten or more counts support this clonotype. The chain joins TRBV11-2 to TRBJ1-4; tentative D call: TRBD1 (6 bases). The CDR3 has 17 amino acids. V gave up 3 bases and J gave up 3 bases, with 17 bases separating them. Germline V gives CDR1 SGHAT, CDR2 FQNNGV. The CDR3: CASSFGPRGMANEKLFF. Written as DNA, the CDR3 is TGTGCCAGCAGCTTTGGGCCCAGGGGCATGGCTAATGAAAAACTGTTTTTT.

This clonotype occurred many times. CDR3 nucleotides: TGTGCCACCGGGAGAGCTGCGGGGGAGACCCAGTACTTC. It codes for CATGRAAGETQYF. The rearrangement uses TRBV15 and TRBJ2-5; TRBD2 is a possible D gene (6 bases). Germline lookup yields CDR1 LNHNV and CDR2 YYDKDF (reference sequence). The CDR3 is 13 amino acids. V dropped 8 bases and J dropped 5 bases, with 15 bases sitting between them.

CDR3 bases: TGTGCCAGCAGTGGAGCTCTTCGGGATTCACCCCTCCACTTT. Translating it yields CASSGALRDSPLHF. The chain is built from TRBV27 and TRBJ1-6; D unresolved. V gave up 5 bases and J gave up 8 bases, with 13 bases separating them. The CDR3 sequence is 14 residues long. The germline gives CDR1 MNHEY, CDR2 SMNVEV (reference sequence).

This clonotype was found many times. The chain links TRBV28 to TRBJ1-1, with D hard to call. Germline V gives CDR1 MDHEN, CDR2 SYDVKM. This CDR3 region has 16 residues. V gave up 6 bases and J gave up 2 bases, with 19 bases separating them. The DNA for the CDR3 is TGTGCCAGCAGAACCTTGGTAGTTGGAGCTAACACTGAAGCTTTCTTT. Encoded protein: CASRTLVVGANTEAFF.

This clonotype showed up many times. The gene calls are TRBV20-1 and TRBJ2-7, with 11 positions matching TRBD2. Trimming took 6 bases from V and 7 from J; bases not matched to a gene: 11. This CDR3 is 14 amino acids long. The V gene's germline CDR1 is DFQATT and CDR2 SNEGSKA (reference sequence). The CDR3 DNA follows: TGCAGTGCCAGACTAGCGGGAAGCCTGGGGGAGCAGTACTTC. The encoded protein is CSARLAGSLGEQYF.

This clonotype was found many times. The rearrangement links TRBV12-3 or TRBV12-4 to TRBJ1-2; D unresolved. Between the trimmed V and J ends, which lost 3 bases and 10 bases, there was a span of 12 bases. The CDR3 contains 12 residues. CDR3 nucleotides: TGTGCCAGCAGTTTTATTTGGTCCCCCTACACCTTC. It specifies CASSFIWSPYTF.

This clonotype was recorded many times. The V and J genes are TRBV5-1 and TRBJ2-7; D is unresolved. V lost 0 bases to trimming and J lost 3 bases, with 16 bases between them. Per germline, CDR1 SGHRS and CDR2 YFSETQ. The CDR3 covers 16 residues. The CDR3 is CASSLVPGQSGYEQYF. The CDR3 DNA follows: TGCGCCAGCAGCTTGGTTCCGGGCCAGTCAGGCTACGAGCAGTACTTC.

The genes are TRBV18 and TRBJ1-1; the D gene is possibly TRBD1 (6 bases). CDR3 length: 15 residues. The V and J ends lost 5 bases and 1 base respectively, with 14 bases between them. Germline V gene lookup returns CDR1 KGHSH and CDR2 LQKENI. This chain's CDR3 is CASSETQGGNTEAFF. In nucleotides, the CDR3 is TGTGCCAGCTCAGAAACACAGGGAGGGAACACTGAAGCTTTCTTT.

The DNA of the CDR3 is TGTGCCAGCAGCTTAAACAGGGGCAGGGTAAACATTCAGTACTTC. It is translated as CASSLNRGRVNIQYF. This chain links TRBV2 with TRBJ2-4; TRBD1 matches 7 bases. Germline V lookup: CDR1 SNHLY, CDR2 FYNNEI. V lost 6 bases to trimming and J lost 6 bases; unmatched junction nucleotides: 11. The CDR3 consists of 15 residues.

The chain combines TRBV2 with TRBJ1-5; D gene ambiguous. This CDR3 has 13 amino acids. The germline V gene has CDR1 SNHLY and CDR2 FYNNEI. The V and J ends lost 5 bases and 6 bases respectively, with 11 bases between them. The CDR3 DNA reads TGTGCCAGCAGTAAAGAGCTGCTTCAGCCCCAGCATTTT. The encoded protein is CASSKELLQPQHF.

This clonotype was found many times. V and J are TRBV20-1 and TRBJ1-4; 7 positions match TRBD1. This CDR3 is built from 17 residues. V lost 3 bases, J lost 0 bases, and 10 bases stayed unmatched. Germline CDR1 and CDR2: DFQATT and SNEGSKA (reference sequence). The CDR3 DNA is TGCAGTGCTAGCGTGACAGGGAAAGGCGCAACTAATGAAAAACTGTTTTTT. It translates to CSASVTGKGATNEKLFF.

The chain is built from TRBV5-1 and TRBJ1-2; D is unresolved. Germline-derived CDR1 and CDR2 are SGHRS and YFSETQ. The CDR3 is made up of 13 amino acids. V lost 0 bases, J lost 8 bases, and 11 bases lay in between. The CDR3 DNA sequence: TGCGCCAGCAGCTTGGGGGAGGGTAAAGGCTACACCTTC. Encoded protein: CASSLGEGKGYTF.

The chain combines TRBV3-1 with TRBJ2-1; 11 nucleotides agree with TRBD2. V lost 1 base and J lost 6; bases outside the gene matches: 2. CDR3 length equals 15 residues. CDR1 LGHDT and CDR2 YNNKEL come from the germline V gene (reference sequence). CDR3 residues: CASSQVGLAGNEQFF. As DNA, the CDR3 is TGTGCCAGCAGCCAAGTAGGACTAGCGGGCAATGAGCAGTTCTTC.